The 5 T cell receptor beta chains below come from one sample, sequenced in a study of T cells in Graves' hyperthyroidism and ophthalmopathy (dated by TCRdb to the late 2010s). Library preparation employed multiplex PCR. TCRdb names Illumina HiSeq 2000 as the instrument used. The TCR beta CDR3 regions were amplified from RNA transcripts. For the first round of RT-PCR on the TCR CDR3, the HTBI primer set was used together with the Qiagen OneStep RT-PCR kit. TCRdb applied fastp at Q25 and MiXCR to the public reads, then kept only in-frame beta chains. Duplicate CDR3 protein sequences are folded into a single record with the most common DNA and genes. Here the sample has 450,000 to 650,000 distinct CDR3 sequences; more than 15% occur a single time. The top ten clonotypes cover under 20% of the sample. Material: blood. These receptor sequences come from a woman aged 18-30 years with Graves' ophthalmopathy.

V and J are TRBV20-1 and TRBJ2-7; no clear D gene. Trimming pared 3 bases from V and 0 bases from J, leaving 12 bases between. The CDR3 consists of 14 residues. CDR1 and CDR2 (germline): DFQATT, SNEGSKA (reference sequence). CDR3 sequence: CSARVRLSSYEQYF. CDR3 bases: TGCAGTGCTAGGGTCCGGCTGAGCTCCTACGAGCAGTACTTC.

This clonotype was counted at least ten times. This chain connects TRBV6-1 to TRBJ1-1; D call uncertain. V gave up 1 base and J gave up 10 bases, with 13 bases separating them. From germline, CDR1 is MNHNS and CDR2 SASEGT. The CDR3 sequence is 13 residues long. Here the CDR3 reads CASSEGWEGSAFF. In DNA form, the CDR3 reads TGTGCCAGCAGTGAAGGTTGGGAGGGATCAGCTTTCTTT.

The chain links TRBV29-1 to TRBJ1-1; D not certain. Germline CDR1 SQVTM, CDR2 ANQGSEA. Trimming cost V 2 bases and J 5 bases, with 6 bases left between them. The CDR3 runs 11 residues. CDR3 residues: CSVERSTEAFF. In DNA, the CDR3 is TGCAGCGTTGAAAGGTCGACTGAAGCTTTCTTT.

The rearrangement joins TRBV6-5 to TRBJ1-4, with D possibly TRBD1 on 5 matching bases. The V end lost 2 bases, the J end lost 12 bases, and 7 bases lay between the germline ends. Germline CDR1 is MNHEY and CDR2 is SVGAGI. CDR3 length: 11 residues. The CDR3 DNA follows: TGTGCCAGCAGTTACCAGGGTGAACTGTTTTTT. It is translated as CASSYQGELFF.

The V call is TRBV13, the J call TRBJ1-1, with 8 nucleotides matching TRBD1. Germline loops: CDR1 PRHDT, CDR2 FYEKMQ (reference sequence). The CDR3 contains 18 residues. J gave up 4 bases and V 0 bases, and 13 bases lay outside the gene matches. The CDR3 DNA sequence: TGTGCCAGCAGCTTAGGCCACCAGGGGGCGCGTTGGGGCACTGAAGCTTTCTTT. Translated: CASSLGHQGARWGTEAFF.